The T cell receptor beta chain described here comes from a study of blood T cell repertoires in COVID-19. Germline V gene lookup returns CDR1 SGHVS and CDR2 FQNEAQ. The CDR3 length is 16 residues. Trimming at V came to 6 bases and at J to 3 bases, leaving 9 bases not matched to a gene. Source study methods: How many nucleated cells were present was estimated from reference gene primer amplification. The table came from immunoSEQ multiplex PCR; TCRdb's copy has only in-frame clones and leaves some out. V and J calls plus clone size are reproduced from that table; the DNA served to infer D and trimming. The sample lists approximately 58,000 clones, 75% to 90% occurring once.

The receptor's source is a man between 60 and 75 years old with COVID-19, enrolled during active disease. The sequenced material came from peripheral blood. The genes are TRBV7-8 and TRBJ2-4; 9 bases agree with TRBD1. Written as DNA, the CDR3 is TGTGCCAGCAGGCGGGACAGGGCTGGGGGCAAAAACATTCAGTACTTC. Amino acid sequence: CASRRDRAGGKNIQYF.